This TCR beta chain came from a study of shared clonotypes between healthy human individuals. Study-level results: Among the subsets, naive ones generally showed larger estimated richness than memory ones. Shared across four donors were roughly 4.7% of the naive CD4 clonotypes.

The CDR3 totals 15 residues. Germline CDR1 reads SEHNR; CDR2 reads FQNEAQ (reference sequence). J was trimmed by 4 bases and V by 5 bases; bases with no gene match: 8. Selected positively for CCR7 and CD45RO-negative, naive CD8 cells excluded terminally differentiated effector memory CD45RA+ cells. Free of recent acute infections or vaccinations, the donors were healthy HIV-negative adults. Genomic DNA of each subset was evenly split across several immunoSEQ plates. Assay used: immunoSEQ multiplex PCR; TCRdb lists only in-frame clones, some missing. The sample records about 2 million clones, approximately 94% being singletons. Turning to this clone: Its antigen is still unknown.

The chain combines TRBV7-9 with TRBJ2-1, with 7 bases aligning to TRBD2. The TCR comes from a young man in good health. The specimen was naive CD8+ T cells sorted from blood. Here the CDR3 reads CASSLERDPYNEQFF. The CDR3 DNA reads TGTGCCAGCAGCCTTGAGCGGGACCCGTACAATGAGCAGTTCTTC.